The 12 T cell receptor beta chains below all came from one sample that was sequenced in a study of blood T cell repertoires in COVID-19. Produced via immunoSEQ multiplex PCR; TCRdb's table is partial and in-frame only. The data contain about 170,000 clones, around four fifths of them singletons. Specimen: PBMCs or T cells enriched from blood (not recorded which). The receptors derive from a woman between 45 and 60 years old in a cohort exposed to, infected with or recovered from COVID-19 (not recorded which).

The chain links TRBV3-1 (or the pseudogene TRBV3-2) to TRBJ2-7; 10 bases line up with TRBD1. Germline CDR1 LGHDT, CDR2 YNNKEL (reference sequence). V lost 1 base to trimming and J lost 6 bases; unmatched junction nucleotides: 3. The CDR3 sequence is 14 residues long. CDR3 DNA sequence: TGTGCCAGCAGCCAAGGGACAGGGGGAAGCGAGCAGTACTTC. This encodes CASSQGTGGSEQYF.

The chain recombines TRBV3-1 (or the pseudogene TRBV3-2) with TRBJ2-3, with 7 bases identical to TRBD1. There are 15 residues in the CDR3. Looked up from germline, CDR1 is LGHDT and CDR2 is YNNKEL (reference sequence). With 2 bases clipped from V and 4 bases from J, the junction kept 6 bases outside the gene matches. CDR3 DNA: TGTGCCAGCAGCCAAAAGGGGGCTAGTTCAGATACGCAGTATTTT. Protein sequence: CASSQKGASSDTQYF.

The chain combines TRBV27 with TRBJ1-4; D gene uncertain. Trimming took off 5 bases at V and 4 bases at J, with 11 bases between the two ends. The germline V gene encodes CDR1 MNHEY and CDR2 SMNVEV (reference sequence). There are 14 residues in the CDR3. CDR3 in amino acids: CASSQTRGNEKLFF. The CDR3 region has the DNA TGTGCCAGCAGTCAGACCCGCGGTAATGAAAAACTGTTTTTT.

This clone showed up just a few times. The V and J genes are TRBV29-1 and TRBJ2-1, with D unresolved. Trimming pared 7 bases from V and 8 bases from J, leaving 9 bases between. Germline loops: CDR1 SQVTM, CDR2 ANQGSEA. The CDR3 is made up of 10 amino acids. The DNA of the CDR3 is TGCAGCGCCAGTTTCGATGAGCAGTTCTTC. Protein: CSASFDEQFF.

This clone came up a few times. V usage is TRBV7-2 and J usage is TRBJ2-3, with 7 bases matching TRBD2. The CDR3 is 17 amino acids. The junction had 8 bases not matched to a gene; V was cut back by 2 bases and J by 0 bases. Germline CDR1 and CDR2: SGHTA and FQGNSA. CDR3 region: CASSLSAGFTSTDTQYF. CDR3 nucleotide sequence: TGTGCCAGCAGCTTATCAGCGGGGTTTACTAGCACAGATACGCAGTATTTT.

This clone was observed a single time. The chain couples TRBV3-1 (or the pseudogene TRBV3-2) to TRBJ2-7; 9 bases align to TRBD1. Germline V CDR1 and CDR2: LGHDT, YNNKEL (reference sequence). V trimming: 1 base; J trimming: 6 bases; junction bases outside the gene matches: 7. The CDR3 spans 15 residues. The CDR3 coding sequence is TGTGCCAGCAGCCAAGGAGTGGGACAGGGTGGCGAGCAGTACTTC. Translated: CASSQGVGQGGEQYF.

The chain has TRBV2 and TRBJ2-1; D not resolved. The CDR3 length is 12 residues. Trimming stripped 7 bases from V and 7 bases from J, with 11 bases between. CDR1 and CDR2 from the germline V gene are SNHLY and FYNNEI. The CDR3 reads CASTVEKNEQFF. DNA for the CDR3: TGTGCCAGCACCGTGGAGAAAAATGAGCAGTTCTTC.

The V and J genes are TRBV7-8 and TRBJ1-6, with a weak D call TRBD1 (5 bases). This CDR3 region has 14 residues. Trimming took off 0 bases at V and 9 bases at J, with 9 bases between the two ends. Germline V gene data show CDR1 as SGHVS and CDR2 as FQNEAQ. The CDR3 is CASSLAQGFSPLHF. CDR3 coding DNA: TGTGCCAGCAGCTTAGCGCAGGGATTTTCACCCCTCCACTTT.

J is TRBJ2-2 and V is TRBV9; the match to TRBD1 covers 7 bases. Germline V gives CDR1 SGDLS, CDR2 YYNGEE. CDR3 length equals 16 residues. V was pared by 3 bases and J by 3 bases, with 8 bases of the junction left unmatched. CDR3 bases: TGTGCCAGCAGCGCAAACACAGGGGAGTACACCGGGGAGCTGTTTTTT. Translation gives CASSANTGEYTGELFF.

This rearrangement joins TRBV4-2 to TRBJ2-7; 8 bases align to TRBD2. V was clipped by 3 bases and J by 0 bases; unmatched bases: 4. The CDR3 consists of 15 residues. Germline V gene lookup returns CDR1 LGHNA and CDR2 YNFKEQ. DNA for the CDR3: TGTGCCAGCAGCCAGGCCGGGACTAGCTCCTACGAGCAGTACTTC. It translates to CASSQAGTSSYEQYF.

The chain links TRBV7-2 to TRBJ2-3; D may be TRBD2 (6 bases). The V gene lost 5 bases and the J gene lost 2 bases, with 14 bases spanning the gap. The CDR3 has 15 residues. CDR1 SGHTA and CDR2 FQGNSA come from the germline V gene. The CDR3 bases are TGTGCCAGCAGCCTACTCGGGGGAACCACAGATACGCAGTATTTT. Translated: CASSLLGGTTDTQYF.

The gene calls are TRBV20-1 and TRBJ1-6; TRBD1 might be the D (5 bases). The CDR3 spans 18 residues. Germline loops: CDR1 DFQATT, CDR2 SNEGSKA (reference sequence). V lost 3 bases to trimming and J lost 7 bases, with 25 bases between them. The CDR3 region has the DNA TGCAGTGCTAGTAACCCACGGGCAGGGCTTAAGGTGAATTCACCCCTCCACTTT. This codes for CSASNPRAGLKVNSPLHF.